One sample yielded the 16 T cell receptor beta chains listed below, sequenced in a study of blood T cell repertoires in COVID-19. Only in-frame clones appear in the TCRdb table, and some are missing; sequencing was by immunoSEQ multiplex PCR. This table has 250,000 or so clones, about nine tenths appearing once. The specimen was peripheral blood. The receptors originated from a woman in her sixties with acute or convalescent COVID-19.

The CDR3 protein is CASRLGGGSGNTIYF. The CDR3 nucleotides read TGTGCCAGCAGACTTGGGGGCGGGTCTGGAAACACCATATATTTT. V is TRBV3-1 (or the pseudogene TRBV3-2) and J is TRBJ1-3; tentative D call: TRBD1 (6 bases). The CDR3 has 15 amino acids. Trimming removed 6 bases at V and 1 base at J, with 13 bases between. Germline CDR1 LGHDT, CDR2 YNNKEL (reference sequence).

The chain uses TRBV5-8 and TRBJ1-6; no reliable D call. CDR3 length equals 14 residues. Trimming took 2 bases from V and 5 from J, leaving 8 bases between them. Germline V CDR1 and CDR2: SGHTS, YDEGEE. CDR3: CASSFPGNNSPLHF. In DNA form, the CDR3 reads TGTGCCAGCAGCTTTCCGGGGAATAATTCACCCCTCCACTTT. Variable domain in full (rest from reference TRBV5-8 and TRBJ1-6): EAGVTQSPTHLIKTRGQQATLRCSPISGHTSVYWYQQALGLGLQFLLWYDEGEERNRGNFPPRFSGRQFPNYSSELNVNALELEDSALYLCASSFPGNNSPLHFGNGTRLTVT.

This sequence joins TRBV7-2 and TRBJ2-4; 7 bases map to TRBD1. The germline V gene has CDR1 SGHTA and CDR2 FQGNSA. V lost 5 bases and J lost 4; bases outside the gene matches: 11. The CDR3 length is 16 residues. The CDR3 loop is CASSQVGQGVKNIQYF. CDR3 DNA sequence: TGTGCCAGCAGCCAGGTGGGGCAGGGGGTAAAAAACATTCAGTACTTC.

CDR3 nucleotides: TGTGCCAGCTCACCCTCGGACAGGGCCCATGGCTACACCTTC. It translates to CASSPSDRAHGYTF. V usage is TRBV18 and J usage is TRBJ1-2; 8 nucleotides match TRBD1. V dropped 3 bases and J dropped 6; count of bases not matched to a gene: 6. The CDR3 is made up of 14 amino acids. The V gene's germline CDR1 is KGHSH and CDR2 LQKENI.

The V and J genes are TRBV12-5 and TRBJ1-6; 9 bases are a match to TRBD1. Trimming removed 1 base from V and 10 bases from J; junction bases left unmatched: 5. Germline assignment: CDR1 LGHNT and CDR2 FRNRAP. The CDR3 runs 15 residues. CDR3 amino acids: CASGLGRTGESPLHF. For the CDR3, the DNA is TGTGCTAGTGGTTTGGGGCGGACAGGGGAATCACCCCTCCACTTT.

This chain joins TRBV11-2 and TRBJ2-1; TRBD2 aligns across 7 bases. With 4 bases clipped from V and 6 bases from J, the junction kept 9 bases outside the gene matches. Looked up from germline, CDR1 is SGHAT and CDR2 is FQNNGV. This CDR3 is 15 amino acids long. The CDR3 spells CASSSRDYRLNEQFF. In DNA form, the CDR3 reads TGTGCCAGCAGCTCCAGGGACTACCGGCTCAATGAGCAGTTCTTC.

The V and J genes are TRBV7-9 and TRBJ1-2; 8 nucleotides align to TRBD1. V dropped 4 bases and J dropped 5; count of bases not matched to a gene: 15. Germline CDR1 reads SEHNR; CDR2 reads FQNEAQ (reference sequence). The CDR3 is made up of 17 amino acids. The CDR3 protein is CASSSSESGQGRYGYTF. Written as DNA, the CDR3 is TGTGCCAGCAGCTCGAGCGAATCCGGACAGGGAAGGTATGGCTACACCTTC.

This chain joins TRBV19 and TRBJ2-7, with 8 nucleotides matching TRBD1. The V gene's germline CDR1 is LNHDA and CDR2 SQIVND (reference sequence). The length of the CDR3 is 16 residues. J gave up 3 bases and V 3 bases, and 10 bases lay outside the gene matches. The DNA for the CDR3 is TGTGCCAGTAGTATTGGAGGACAGGGTAAGGTCTACGAGCAGTACTTC. This translates into CASSIGGQGKVYEQYF. The complete variable domain, with remaining parts taken from reference TRBV19 and TRBJ2-7, reads DGGITQSPKYLFRKEGQNVTLSCEQNLNHDAMYWYRQDPGQGLRLIYYSQIVNDFQKGDIAEGYSVSREKKESFPLTVTSAQKNPTAFYLCASSIGGQGKVYEQYFGPGTRLTVT.

This chain links TRBV6-5 with TRBJ1-2; D uncertain. The germline V gene has CDR1 MNHEY and CDR2 SVGAGI. The CDR3 totals 12 residues. V was clipped by 6 bases and J by 8 bases, with 13 bases between them. CDR3: CASSRTSGGYTF. The CDR3 bases are TGTGCCAGCAGCAGGACTAGCGGCGGCTACACCTTC.

The gene calls are TRBV5-1 and TRBJ2-2, with 12 bases aligning to TRBD2. The CDR3 totals 18 residues. The germline V gene has CDR1 SGHRS and CDR2 YFSETQ. V shed 4 bases, J shed 0 bases, and the junction held 7 bases outside the gene matches. The CDR3 region has the DNA TGCGCCAGCAGCCTTTTCCGGACTAGCGGGACGAACACCGGGGAGCTGTTTTTT. Amino acid sequence: CASSLFRTSGTNTGELFF.

This chain connects TRBV9 to TRBJ1-5, with TRBD1 identical over 7 bases. The length of the CDR3 is 13 residues. Unmatched junction bases numbered 3, after V lost 0 bases and J lost 9 bases. Germline values: CDR1 SGDLS, CDR2 YYNGEE. The CDR3 coding sequence is TGTGCCAGCAGCGTAGAGAGGACAGGGCCCCAGCATTTT. Protein: CASSVERTGPQHF.

The sample holds a few counts of this clone. The chain recombines TRBV5-6 with TRBJ1-4, with 8 bases that match TRBD1. The CDR3 has 15 residues. The V gene's germline CDR1 is SGHDT and CDR2 YYEEEE. V shed 3 bases and J 8 bases; nucleotides not matched to a gene: 9. The CDR3 here is CASSSGTGRREKLFF. CDR3 sequence (DNA): TGTGCCAGCAGCTCAGGGACAGGAAGGAGGGAAAAACTGTTTTTT.

J is TRBJ2-5 and V is TRBV6-5; 7 bases are shared with TRBD1. Germline V gives CDR1 MNHEY, CDR2 SVGAGI. The CDR3 consists of 15 residues. The V and J ends lost 2 bases and 4 bases, in that order; junction bases with no gene match: 7. CDR3 residues: CASSYTTGRRETQYF. The CDR3, as DNA: TGTGCCAGCAGTTACACGACAGGGAGACGAGAGACCCAGTACTTC.

The gene calls are TRBV3-1 (or the pseudogene TRBV3-2) and TRBJ2-7; 7 positions agree with TRBD2. This CDR3 region has 11 residues. The J segment lost 6 bases and the V segment lost 9 bases, leaving 5 bases of the junction unmatched. Per the germline V gene, CDR1 is LGHDT and CDR2 is YNNKEL (reference sequence). This chain's CDR3 is CASQRGLEQYF. CDR3 bases: TGTGCCAGTCAGCGGGGTCTCGAGCAGTACTTC.

J is TRBJ1-1 and V is TRBV4-2; no firm D call. Germline CDR1 reads LGHNA; CDR2 reads YNFKEQ. V lost 1 base and J lost 1, with 4 bases in between. The CDR3 has 13 amino acids. The DNA of the CDR3 is TGTGCCAGCAGCCAAGCGGGGAACACTGAAGCTTTCTTT. Protein sequence: CASSQAGNTEAFF.

This sequence joins TRBV6-5 and TRBJ1-5; D uncertain. The CDR3 is made up of 13 amino acids. Germline loops: CDR1 MNHEY, CDR2 SVGAGI. Between the trimmed V and J ends, which lost 6 bases and 0 bases, there was a span of 6 bases. The CDR3 is CASRLYSNQPQHF. As DNA, the CDR3 is TGTGCCAGCAGACTGTATAGCAATCAGCCCCAGCATTTT.